This entry describes one T cell receptor (beta chain). The data belong to a study of blood T cell repertoires in COVID-19. Whole-study context: T cells, B-cell-depleted T cells, or PBMCs supplied cDNA or gDNA.

In the authors' methods: The authors estimated nucleated cell counts from reference gene primer amplification. Method: immunoSEQ multiplex PCR; TCRdb's copy keeps in-frame clones and lacks some. The V and J calls and clone size were taken over from that table, and D and trimming were inferred from the DNA. The sample consists of roughly 68,000 clones, roughly 81% of them appearing once. This sequence originates from a human donor in a cohort sampled during active COVID-19. Sequencing was carried out using peripheral blood.

Here the CDR3 DNA reads TGTGCCAGTAGCAGACAGGGTGGCGATGGCTACACCTTC. As protein: CASSRQGGDGYTF. The gene calls are TRBV19 and TRBJ1-2; 7 bases are a match to TRBD1. The germline V gene encodes CDR1 LNHDA and CDR2 SQIVND (reference sequence). The CDR3 spans 13 residues. Unmatched junction bases numbered 7, after V lost 6 bases and J lost 6 bases.